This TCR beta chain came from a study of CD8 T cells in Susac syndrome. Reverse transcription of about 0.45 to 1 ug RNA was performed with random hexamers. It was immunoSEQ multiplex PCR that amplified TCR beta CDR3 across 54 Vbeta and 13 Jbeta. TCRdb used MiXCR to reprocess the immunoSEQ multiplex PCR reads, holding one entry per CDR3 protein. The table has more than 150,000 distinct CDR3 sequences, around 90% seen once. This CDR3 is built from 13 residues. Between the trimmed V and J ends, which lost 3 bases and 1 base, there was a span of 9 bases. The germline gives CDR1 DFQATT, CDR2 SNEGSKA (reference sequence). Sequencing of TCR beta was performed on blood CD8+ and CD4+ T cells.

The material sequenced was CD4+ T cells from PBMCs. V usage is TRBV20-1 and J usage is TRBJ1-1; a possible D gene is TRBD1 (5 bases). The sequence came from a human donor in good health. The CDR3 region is CSASEGANTEAFF. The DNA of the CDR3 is TGCAGTGCTAGTGAAGGGGCGAACACTGAAGCTTTCTTT.